The 19 T cell receptor beta chains below all came from one sample that was sequenced in a study of blood T cell repertoires in COVID-19. The protocol was immunoSEQ multiplex PCR, while the TCRdb copy is restricted to in-frame clones and leaves out a portion. This table holds over 200,000 clones, roughly four fifths found once. The specimen sequenced was peripheral blood. These receptors were obtained from a woman between 35 and 50 years old with active or convalescent COVID-19.

This chain joins TRBV10-1 and TRBJ1-2, with 7 nucleotides matching TRBD1. There are 12 residues in the CDR3. Unmatched junction bases numbered 7, after V lost 7 bases and J lost 8 bases. In germline, CDR1 is WNHNN, CDR2 SYGVQD (reference sequence). The CDR3 bases are TGCGCCAGCAAGACAGGGTGGCGGGGCTACACCTTC. Translation: CASKTGWRGYTF.

The chain links TRBV18 to TRBJ2-7; 8 nucleotides line up with TRBD1. The germline gives CDR1 KGHSH, CDR2 LQKENI. CDR3 length: 14 residues. J was trimmed by 5 bases and V by 8 bases; bases with no gene match: 11. The CDR3, as DNA: TGTGCCAGCCAACCTCCGGACAGGGCCCACGAGCAGTACTTC. It translates to CASQPPDRAHEQYF.

V usage is TRBV7-2 and J usage is TRBJ1-3; TRBD1 matches 9 bases. V shed 2 bases, J shed 2 bases, and the junction held 1 base outside the gene matches. Germline CDR1 is SGHTA and CDR2 is FQGNSA. The CDR3 has 15 amino acids. The CDR3 coding sequence is TGTGCCAGCAGCTTATGGACAGGGGCTGGAAACACCATATATTTT. This encodes CASSLWTGAGNTIYF.

V gene TRBV30 combines with J gene TRBJ1-5; D is ambiguous. V lost 5 bases and J lost 2, with 10 bases in between. The germline CDR1 and CDR2 sequences are GTSNPN and SVGIG (reference sequence). The CDR3 spans 13 residues. CDR3 region: CAWARVGNQPQHF. Written as DNA, the CDR3 is TGTGCCTGGGCGAGGGTTGGCAATCAGCCCCAGCATTTT.

The chain is built from TRBV7-9 and TRBJ1-5; D gene ambiguous. Trimming pared 1 base from V and 9 bases from J, leaving 19 bases between. The CDR3 covers 16 residues. CDR1 SEHNR and CDR2 FQNEAQ come from the germline V gene (reference sequence). CDR3 sequence: CASSLGEREYGVPQHF. DNA for the CDR3: TGTGCCAGCAGCTTAGGGGAACGGGAATATGGTGTGCCCCAGCATTTT. The full variable domain, in which reference TRBV7-9 and TRBJ1-5 provide the parts outside the CDR3, is DTGVSQNPRHKITKRGQNVTFRCDPISEHNRLYWYRQTLGQGPEFLTYFQNEAQLEKSRLLSDRFSAERPKGSFSTLEIQRTEQGDSAMYLCASSLGEREYGVPQHFGDGTRLSIL.

The chain joins TRBV19 to TRBJ2-5; TRBD2 aligns across 12 bases. J was trimmed by 6 bases and V by 4 bases; bases with no gene match: 9. CDR1 LNHDA and CDR2 SQIVND come from the germline V gene (reference sequence). The CDR3 extends over 16 amino acids. CDR3 sequence: CASSKALAGGRKTQYF. In DNA, the CDR3 is TGTGCCAGTAGTAAGGCCCTAGCGGGGGGGCGAAAGACCCAGTACTTC.

The chain links TRBV18 to TRBJ1-2; 8 bases map to TRBD1. V trimming: 3 bases; J trimming: 8 bases; junction bases outside the gene matches: 17. The CDR3 covers 17 residues. Germline CDR1 reads KGHSH; CDR2 reads LQKENI. In DNA form, the CDR3 reads TGTGCCAGCTCACCTCCCCCACCGGGACAGGTATCGGACGGCTACACCTTC. The encoded protein is CASSPPPPGQVSDGYTF. Full variable domain (remainder filled in from reference TRBV18 and TRBJ1-2): NAGVMQNPRHLVRRRGQEARLRCSPMKGHSHVYWYRQLPEEGLKFMVYLQKENIIDESGMPKERFSAEFPKEGPSILRIQQVVRGDSAAYFCASSPPPPGQVSDGYTFGSGTRLTVV.

The genes are TRBV10-3 and TRBJ2-7; 8 bases match TRBD2. The germline V gene has CDR1 ENHRY and CDR2 SYGVKD. V shed 6 bases and J 5 bases; nucleotides not matched to a gene: 9. The CDR3 length is 14 residues. Here the CDR3 DNA reads TGTGCCATCAGACCGGGACTAGAGGGAAACGAGCAGTACTTC. Its protein product is CAIRPGLEGNEQYF.

DNA of the CDR3: TGTGCCAGCAGCTTCTACCCGGGACAGGGGGCTGCCAAAAACATTCAGTACTTC. This encodes CASSFYPGQGAAKNIQYF. J is TRBJ2-4 and V is TRBV7-2; 12 bases are shared with TRBD1. The germline CDR1 and CDR2 sequences are SGHTA and FQGNSA. The CDR3 spans 18 residues. With V trimmed by 3 bases and J by 1 base, 7 bases remained unmatched.

V is TRBV6-2 or TRBV6-3 and J is TRBJ2-7; D might be TRBD1 (6 bases). Deletions cut 2 bases from V and 3 bases from J, with 20 bases between. Germline-derived CDR1 and CDR2 are MNHEY and SVGEGT. The CDR3 runs 17 residues. CDR3 DNA sequence: TGTGCCAGCAGTTACGAAATCGGCCAGGGGATTTACTACGAGCAGTACTTC. This gives the protein CASSYEIGQGIYYEQYF.

This chain uses TRBV18 with TRBJ1-5, with 9 bases aligning to TRBD1. The CDR3 totals 19 residues. Trimming took 0 bases from V and 12 from J; bases not matched to a gene: 21. Per the germline V gene, CDR1 is KGHSH and CDR2 is LQKENI. DNA of the CDR3: TGTGCCAGCTCACCACCTGGCGGTTTACCGGGACAGGGCCGCCAGGTCCAGCATTTT. This gives the protein CASSPPGGLPGQGRQVQHF.

This clone came up a few times. The CDR3: CASSRGTSGSTGKWFF. The CDR3 DNA is TGTGCCAGTAGTAGAGGGACTAGCGGGAGTACGGGCAAGTGGTTCTTC. The rearrangement joins TRBV19 to TRBJ2-1, with 14 bases that match TRBD2. The CDR3 has 16 residues. Germline loops: CDR1 LNHDA, CDR2 SQIVND (reference sequence). Unmatched junction bases numbered 14, after V lost 4 bases and J lost 15 bases. The whole variable domain, remainder taken from reference TRBV19 and TRBJ2-1, is DGGITQSPKYLFRKEGQNVTLSCEQNLNHDAMYWYRQDPGQGLRLIYYSQIVNDFQKGDIAEGYSVSREKKESFPLTVTSAQKNPTAFYLCASSRGTSGSTGKWFFGPGTRLTVL.

The chain combines TRBV7-2 with TRBJ2-1; D is possibly TRBD2 (6 bases). Germline V gives CDR1 SGHTA, CDR2 FQGNSA. This CDR3 region has 12 residues. Trimming took 5 bases from V and 15 from J, leaving 17 bases between them. The CDR3 reads CASSPRTTLPFF. The CDR3 region has the DNA TGTGCCAGCAGCCCCCGGACTACCCTTCCGTTCTTC.

The rearrangement uses TRBV20-1 and TRBJ2-7; D ambiguous. Trimming took off 3 bases at V and 3 bases at J, with 6 bases between the two ends. The CDR3 length is 11 residues. The germline gives CDR1 DFQATT, CDR2 SNEGSKA (reference sequence). In nucleotides, the CDR3 is TGCAGTGCTAGGGGCAGCTACGAGCAGTACTTC. Translating it yields CSARGSYEQYF.

V is TRBV24-1 and J is TRBJ2-1; possibly TRBD2 for D (6 bases). Trimming left V 4 bases short and J 1 base short, with 19 bases between. Per germline, CDR1 KGHDR and CDR2 SFDVKD. The CDR3 loop spans 18 amino acids. CDR3 in DNA: TGTGCCACCAGTGAGTACGCAGGAGGGTCGCGGTCCTACAATGAGCAGTTCTTC. Protein product: CATSEYAGGSRSYNEQFF.

This sequence joins TRBV4-1 and TRBJ2-3, with 12 bases fitting TRBD2. Trimming at V came to 4 bases and at J to 2 bases, leaving 1 base not matched to a gene. This CDR3 is built from 15 residues. The germline CDR1 and CDR2 sequences are MGHRA and YSYEKL. CDR3 region: CASSRTSGVTDTQYF. CDR3 bases: TGCGCCAGCAGCCGGACTAGCGGGGTCACAGATACGCAGTATTTT.

The chain combines TRBV4-1 with TRBJ2-2, with 14 bases matching TRBD2. Germline assignment: CDR1 MGHRA and CDR2 YSYEKL. The CDR3 is made up of 18 amino acids. V was clipped by 0 bases and J by 4 bases; unmatched bases: 4. CDR3 sequence (DNA): TGCGCCAGCAGCCAAGAAAGGGGACTAGCGGGAGCCACCGGGGAGCTGTTTTTT. It specifies CASSQERGLAGATGELFF.

The V gene is TRBV2, the J gene TRBJ2-5; 7 nucleotides align to TRBD1. The CDR3 covers 14 residues. Germline V gene sequence: CDR1 SNHLY, CDR2 FYNNEI. V lost 6 bases and J lost 5; bases outside the gene matches: 9. CDR3 sequence reads: CASSLTGLYETQYF. The DNA for the CDR3 is TGTGCCAGCAGCCTGACAGGGCTTTACGAGACCCAGTACTTC.

This clone was seen more than once but under ten times. The chain links TRBV4-1 to TRBJ1-4; D is possibly TRBD1 (6 bases). Trimming removed 4 bases from V and 7 bases from J, with 16 bases in between. The CDR3 is made up of 15 amino acids. Germline V gene lookup returns CDR1 MGHRA and CDR2 YSYEKL. The CDR3 bases are TGCGCCAGCAGCCCGGCGGCCAGGGGCGGTGAAAAACTGTTTTTT. Translated, it gives CASSPAARGGEKLFF.